These T cell receptor beta chains were read from a single sample in a study of T cell repertoires in cytomegalovirus infection. TCRdb processed the reads anew with MiXCR; each CDR3 protein has one entry. The data show approximately 700,000 distinct CDR3 sequences, 35% seen once. Sample: PBMCs. All receptors come from a human donor in good health (CMV status not recorded). Some clones in this sample may be carry-over from other donors' samples. The CDR3 runs from the conserved cysteine through the conserved F or W. Each record gives: D gene, clone size, J gene, V gene, CDR3 DNA, CDR3 protein. The D gene is left open where the match is weak. Where a row states a size, it is once, few, many or the class of an expanded clone; other rows omit it.

d_call: TRBD2
clone_size: once
j_call: TRBJ2-7
v_call: TRBV29-1
cdr3_nt: TGCAGCGTTGAAGATCAGGGCGGGAGCTCCTACGAGCAGTACTTC
cdr3_aa: CSVEDQGGSSYEQYF

d_call: -
clone_size: -
j_call: TRBJ1-1
v_call: TRBV2
cdr3_nt: TGTGCCAGCAGGTCACAGGGAGGACGCACTGAAGCTTTCTTT
cdr3_aa: CASRSQGGRTEAFF

d_call: TRBD1
clone_size: -
j_call: TRBJ1-5
v_call: TRBV10-2
cdr3_nt: TGCGCCAGCAGTGAGTCGAGCTGGGACAGCCATAGCAATCAGCCCCAGCATTTT
cdr3_aa: CASSESSWDSHSNQPQHF

d_call: TRBD2
clone_size: few
j_call: TRBJ2-7
v_call: TRBV7-2
cdr3_nt: TGTGCCAGCAGCCGAGAAAGCGGGGGGGCGACAAGAGAGCAGTACTTC
cdr3_aa: CASSRESGGATREQYF

d_call: -
clone_size: -
j_call: TRBJ2-1
v_call: TRBV7-2
cdr3_nt: TGTGCCAGCAGCTCCCCGGGTGGGTACCTCTCCTACAATGAGCAGTTCTTC
cdr3_aa: CASSSPGGYLSYNEQFF

d_call: TRBD2
clone_size: many
j_call: TRBJ2-1
v_call: TRBV12-3/TRBV12-4
cdr3_nt: TGTGCCAGCAGTCCCCCAGGACTAGGGATTTATGAGCAGTTCTTC
cdr3_aa: CASSPPGLGIYEQFF

d_call: -
clone_size: once
j_call: TRBJ1-1
v_call: TRBV7-3
cdr3_nt: TGTGCCAGCATCCACTCAACAGCTGTTGGGGACACTGAAGCTTTCTTT
cdr3_aa: CASIHSTAVGDTEAFF

d_call: -
clone_size: few
j_call: TRBJ1-6
v_call: TRBV7-9
cdr3_nt: TGTGCCAGCAGCTTGACGACAGTTAATTCACCCCTCCACTTT
cdr3_aa: CASSLTTVNSPLHF

d_call: -
clone_size: -
j_call: TRBJ2-2
v_call: TRBV11-1
cdr3_nt: TGTGCCAGCAGCTTAGTATTGCCGGAGCTGTTTTTT
cdr3_aa: CASSLVLPELFF

d_call: TRBD2
clone_size: -
j_call: TRBJ2-2
v_call: TRBV27
cdr3_nt: TGTGCCACCAGAAGGATAGCGGGGGGAACCGGGGAGCTGTTTTTT
cdr3_aa: CATRRIAGGTGELFF

d_call: TRBD1
clone_size: -
j_call: TRBJ2-7
v_call: TRBV28
cdr3_nt: TGTGCCAGCAGTTCCCCGGACAGGTCCTACGAGCAGTACTTC
cdr3_aa: CASSSPDRSYEQYF

d_call: TRBD1
clone_size: few
j_call: TRBJ1-1
v_call: TRBV7-9
cdr3_nt: TGTGCCAGCAGCTTCAATCAGGGGGGGGACACTGAAGCTTTCTTT
cdr3_aa: CASSFNQGGDTEAFF

d_call: -
clone_size: -
j_call: TRBJ2-7
v_call: TRBV19
cdr3_nt: TGTGCCAGTAGTATGCAGAACGAGCAGTACTTC
cdr3_aa: CASSMQNEQYF

d_call: TRBD2
clone_size: many
j_call: TRBJ2-3
v_call: TRBV7-2
cdr3_nt: TGTGCCAGCAGCTCGGGACTAGCGGGAGGATCAGATACGCAGTATTTT
cdr3_aa: CASSSGLAGGSDTQYF

d_call: -
clone_size: -
j_call: TRBJ2-7
v_call: TRBV6-1
cdr3_nt: TGTGCCAGCCGTAGCAGGGGGGGCTACGAGCAGTACTTC
cdr3_aa: CASRSRGGYEQYF

d_call: -
clone_size: many
j_call: TRBJ1-2
v_call: TRBV7-2
cdr3_nt: TGTGCCAGCAACCAACCCAGATGGGGGAGAAACTATGGCTACACCTTC
cdr3_aa: CASNQPRWGRNYGYTF

d_call: -
clone_size: few
j_call: TRBJ2-7
v_call: TRBV6-5
cdr3_nt: TGTGCCAGCAGTTATGGAAGCGAGCAGTACTTC
cdr3_aa: CASSYGSEQYF

d_call: -
clone_size: few
j_call: TRBJ2-2
v_call: TRBV28
cdr3_nt: TGTGCCAGCAGTTTAGGGGGTCTGAACACCGGGGAGCTGTTTTTT
cdr3_aa: CASSLGGLNTGELFF

d_call: TRBD2
clone_size: once
j_call: TRBJ2-5
v_call: TRBV6-2/TRBV6-3
cdr3_nt: TGTGCCAGCACCATCAGGGGACTAGCAAAAGAGACCCAGTACTTC
cdr3_aa: CASTIRGLAKETQYF

d_call: -
clone_size: -
j_call: TRBJ1-5
v_call: TRBV19
cdr3_nt: TGTGCCAGTAGTTCTACCCTCAATCAGCCCCAGCATTTT
cdr3_aa: CASSSTLNQPQHF

d_call: -
clone_size: -
j_call: TRBJ2-6
v_call: TRBV28
cdr3_nt: TGTGCCAGCATGGCAGCGGGCACGCCGATCTCTGGGGCCAACGTCCTGACTTTC
cdr3_aa: CASMAAGTPISGANVLTF

d_call: -
clone_size: -
j_call: TRBJ2-4
v_call: TRBV5-4
cdr3_nt: TGTGCCAGCAGCCCACAGCAGGGAACCAAAAACATTCAGTACTTC
cdr3_aa: CASSPQQGTKNIQYF

d_call: -
clone_size: few
j_call: TRBJ2-5
v_call: TRBV6-1
cdr3_nt: TGTGCCAGCAGTTCGACCTATTGGGAGACCCAGTACTTC
cdr3_aa: CASSSTYWETQYF

d_call: -
clone_size: few
j_call: TRBJ2-1
v_call: TRBV10-3
cdr3_nt: TGTGCCATCAGTGCGGGCAATGAGCAGTTCTTC
cdr3_aa: CAISAGNEQFF

d_call: TRBD2
clone_size: -
j_call: TRBJ2-2
v_call: TRBV5-6
cdr3_nt: TGTGCCAGCAGCTTGGACGACCGGGGGGCGAACACCGGGGAGCTGTTTTTT
cdr3_aa: CASSLDDRGANTGELFF

d_call: -
clone_size: -
j_call: TRBJ1-4
v_call: TRBV6-5
cdr3_nt: TGTGCCAGCAGTGAAATCCCCACGGGAGGTAGTACTGAAAAACTGTTTTTT
cdr3_aa: CASSEIPTGGSTEKLFF

d_call: -
clone_size: many
j_call: TRBJ1-1
v_call: TRBV7-6
cdr3_nt: TGTGCCAGCAGCTCTGTGTTGGGAGGGAGGGGGAACACTGAAGCTTTCTTT
cdr3_aa: CASSSVLGGRGNTEAFF

d_call: TRBD2
clone_size: -
j_call: TRBJ2-5
v_call: TRBV7-2
cdr3_nt: TGTGCCAGCAGCCCGGCGGGGGTATTAATGACCCAGTACTTC
cdr3_aa: CASSPAGVLMTQYF

d_call: -
clone_size: -
j_call: TRBJ2-1
v_call: TRBV15
cdr3_nt: TGTGCCACCTCCGCTCAGGGCTCCTACAATGAGCAGTTCTTC
cdr3_aa: CATSAQGSYNEQFF

d_call: -
clone_size: -
j_call: TRBJ2-4
v_call: TRBV6-1
cdr3_nt: TGTTCCAGCAGTCTCCCCGGGGCCAAAAACATTCAGTACTTC
cdr3_aa: CSSSLPGAKNIQYF

d_call: -
clone_size: -
j_call: TRBJ1-5
v_call: TRBV20-1
cdr3_nt: TGCAGTGCTAGAGGACAGCGCAATCAGCCCCAGCATTTT
cdr3_aa: CSARGQRNQPQHF

d_call: -
clone_size: few
j_call: TRBJ2-5
v_call: TRBV7-3
cdr3_nt: TGTGCCAGCAGCTTATTACTAGGAGAGACCCAGTACTTC
cdr3_aa: CASSLLLGETQYF

d_call: -
clone_size: -
j_call: TRBJ2-7
v_call: TRBV12-3/TRBV12-4
cdr3_nt: TGTGCCAGCAGGCGGGACGGAGAATACGAGCAGTACTTC
cdr3_aa: CASRRDGEYEQYF

d_call: -
clone_size: -
j_call: TRBJ2-1
v_call: TRBV5-6
cdr3_nt: TGTGCCAGCAAAACCGAGCGAGGCTCCTACAATGAGCAGTTCTTC
cdr3_aa: CASKTERGSYNEQFF

d_call: -
clone_size: few
j_call: TRBJ1-1
v_call: TRBV19
cdr3_nt: TGTGCCAGTAAGGCTATCGAGGTTTTCCCGGATGAAGCTTTCTTT
cdr3_aa: CASKAIEVFPDEAFF

d_call: TRBD1
clone_size: -
j_call: TRBJ1-6
v_call: TRBV10-3
cdr3_nt: TGTGCCAACGCCGGGACAGGGCAATCACCCCTCCACTTT
cdr3_aa: CANAGTGQSPLHF

d_call: -
clone_size: -
j_call: TRBJ1-4
v_call: TRBV7-9
cdr3_nt: TGTGCCAGCAGCTCCGCCGGGGTCTGGGAAAAACTGTTTTTT
cdr3_aa: CASSSAGVWEKLFF

d_call: -
clone_size: many
j_call: TRBJ2-5
v_call: TRBV7-8
cdr3_nt: TGTGCCAGCAGCTATCGGACCTCGGAGACCCAGTACTTC
cdr3_aa: CASSYRTSETQYF

d_call: -
clone_size: few
j_call: TRBJ1-1
v_call: TRBV2
cdr3_nt: TGTGCCAGCAGTGGTGACAGGCGGAACACTGAAGCTTTCTTT
cdr3_aa: CASSGDRRNTEAFF

d_call: -
clone_size: -
j_call: TRBJ1-1
v_call: TRBV7-9
cdr3_nt: TGTGCCAGCAGCTTAGGGCTGACGGACCAGAACACTGAAGCTTTCTTT
cdr3_aa: CASSLGLTDQNTEAFF

d_call: -
clone_size: -
j_call: TRBJ1-3
v_call: TRBV7-9
cdr3_nt: TGTGCCAGCAGCAGAACAACGGGGGGAAACACCATATATTTT
cdr3_aa: CASSRTTGGNTIYF

d_call: TRBD1
clone_size: few
j_call: TRBJ2-1
v_call: TRBV7-2
cdr3_nt: TGTGCCAGCAGCTTAGCGCCCATTTGGGACAGGGGGCAATACAATGAGCAGTTCTTC
cdr3_aa: CASSLAPIWDRGQYNEQFF

d_call: -
clone_size: -
j_call: TRBJ1-5
v_call: TRBV7-2
cdr3_nt: TGTGCCAGCAGCTTACCAGGGTATGGGAGCACTCAGCCCCAGCATTTT
cdr3_aa: CASSLPGYGSTQPQHF

d_call: -
clone_size: -
j_call: TRBJ2-1
v_call: TRBV6-6
cdr3_nt: TGTGCCAGCAGTGTACAGGGTCGGAATGAGCAGTTCTTC
cdr3_aa: CASSVQGRNEQFF

d_call: TRBD1
clone_size: -
j_call: TRBJ1-6
v_call: TRBV5-6
cdr3_nt: TGTGCCAGCAGATCCCAGGGGGCTAATTCACCCCTCCACTTT
cdr3_aa: CASRSQGANSPLHF

d_call: -
clone_size: -
j_call: TRBJ2-7
v_call: TRBV4-1
cdr3_nt: TGCGCCAGCAGCCAACCGGGAGAATCCGACTACGAGCAGTACTTC
cdr3_aa: CASSQPGESDYEQYF

d_call: -
clone_size: -
j_call: TRBJ1-2
v_call: TRBV12-3/TRBV12-4
cdr3_nt: TGTGCCAGCAACCCACGTCGGCAAACTAACTATGGCTACACCTTC
cdr3_aa: CASNPRRQTNYGYTF

d_call: TRBD1
clone_size: -
j_call: TRBJ2-1
v_call: TRBV6-5
cdr3_nt: TGTGCCAGCACCGGACAGGGGGCGCGAAATGAGCAGTTCTTC
cdr3_aa: CASTGQGARNEQFF

d_call: TRBD1
clone_size: -
j_call: TRBJ1-2
v_call: TRBV24-1
cdr3_nt: TGTGCCACCGGTGACGATGGACAGGTAGGGCGTAAGGACGGCTACACCTTC
cdr3_aa: CATGDDGQVGRKDGYTF

d_call: -
clone_size: -
j_call: TRBJ1-2
v_call: TRBV6-6
cdr3_nt: TGTGCCAGCAGTCCCCGGGGAGCTTATACCTTC
cdr3_aa: CASSPRGAYTF

d_call: TRBD1
clone_size: few
j_call: TRBJ1-5
v_call: TRBV4-1
cdr3_nt: TGCGCCAGCAGCCAAGGGACAGGGTCTCAGCCCCAGCATTTT
cdr3_aa: CASSQGTGSQPQHF

d_call: -
clone_size: few
j_call: TRBJ1-2
v_call: TRBV7-8
cdr3_nt: TGTGCCAGCAGCTTAGAAGAGGGGCCCTACTATGGCTACACCTTC
cdr3_aa: CASSLEEGPYYGYTF

d_call: -
clone_size: few
j_call: TRBJ1-4
v_call: TRBV7-9
cdr3_nt: TGTGCCAGCAGCCCTGGACAGTATAATGAAAAACTGTTTTTT
cdr3_aa: CASSPGQYNEKLFF